What follows describes a single T cell receptor beta chain. This clonotype was seen a handful of times. Its antigen is still unknown. Per-nucleotide qualities are absent, and no much larger clonotype sits a single base away. The data belong to a study of T cells in Graves' hyperthyroidism and ophthalmopathy (dated by TCRdb to between 2017 and 2020). Some background on the complete study: To identify TCR V-J signatures that set the groups apart, the researchers used a discovery cohort of 100 patients, made up of approximately 43 with Graves' ophthalmopathy and some 55 with stable Graves' hyperthyroidism. An independent validation cohort of under 20 hyperthyroidism patients and about 16 patients who later progressed to ophthalmopathy tested prospective prediction of ophthalmopathy. The roughly 100 discovery patients were randomly divided into training and test sets at a 7:3 ratio. Thyroid tissue and blood T-cell repertoires from about six Graves' hyperthyroidism patients were also compared in the study. Following sampling, methimazole starting at 30 mg daily was given to hyperthyroidism patients, and high-dose intravenous methylprednisolone was given to ophthalmopathy patients. According to the paper, TCR Vbeta CDR3 sequencing was carried out on over 130 peripheral blood samples, which came from 40 to 45 ophthalmopathy, 80 or so hyperthyroidism and roughly 17 progressor patients. Overall study outcomes, separate from this receptor: Sample size was not statistically predetermined, and blinding of investigators to group allocation was not performed. During validation, the model predicted progression to ophthalmopathy a median of roughly 7.1 months ahead of onset, with around 71% sensitivity and 72% to 85% specificity. Blood samples also contained most of the expanded thyroid clonotypes (frequency above 0.001), which suggests that blood repertoires may reflect thyroid immune responses. In cross-validation, a model built on a 13 V-J signature told ophthalmopathy apart from stable hyperthyroidism with over 85% sensitivity and 81% to 82% specificity, and in testing the same model reached 80%/75%.

The study excluded patients with uncontrolled infections, other autoimmune diseases, pregnancy or lactation. Diagnoses were established on the basis of clinical symptoms, serum thyroxine and TRAb, thyroid ultrasound, and orbital computed tomography. Total RNA was extracted using Trizol reagent, and RNA quality was assessed on an Agilent 2100 Bioanalyzer. TCR beta CDR3 regions were amplified from RNA transcripts. The first round of RT-PCR for the TCR CDR3 was performed with the HTBI primer set and the Qiagen OneStep RT-PCR kit. The libraries were constructed in a second round of multiplex PCR and then size-selected and purified. Sequencing of the libraries was done on an Illumina HiSeq2000 using paired-end 100 bp reads. The study's own analysis went as follows. SOAPnuke was used to process the raw data, removing reads that contained adapters or uncalled bases, had a mean Phred below 15, or lacked an exact match to the constant primer or identifier. COPE v1.2.5 was used to merge the high-quality paired reads, and each unique nucleotide sequence was defined as a clonotype. MiTCR v1.1 was used to align the clonotypes against IMGT TRBV, TRBD and TRBJ reference segments. Analysis was restricted to V-J combinations with a frequency above 0.0001, which covered 99.2% of repertoires. A TCS score was defined as the ratio of F50 (clonal expansion) to E x V (chaos), with BLOSUM62-based TCRdist applied between CDR3 peptides within each V-J. Welch's t-statistics and random forest reduced fewer than 600 V-J features to 10 to 15, which were used in a naive Bayes classifier (R e1071). The similarity between thyroid and blood repertoires was quantified using the Morisita-Horn index. TCRdb ran its own pipeline on the public reads, namely fastp trimming at Q25 and MiXCR clone calling, and kept in-frame beta chains. Here each entry gathers all rows of one CDR3 protein and keeps the most common genes and DNA. TCRdb, rather than the study authors, made the V and J calls. The sample table records 480,000 or so distinct CDR3 sequences; around 43% of these occur just once. 35% to 50% of the sample is in the top ten clones.

Sequencing was performed on peripheral blood or thyroid tissue (not recorded which). The TCR sequence derives from an adult woman with Graves' disease, either hyperthyroidism or ophthalmopathy (not recorded which).

Here is the DNA: TGTGCCAGTAGTACCAGGGATAACTATGGCTACACCTTC. Its protein reads: CASSTRDNYGYTF. In this chain, TRBV19 is recombined with TRBJ1-2; a tentative D call is TRBD1 (5 bases match). The germline V gene (reference sequence) provides CDR1 LNHDA and CDR2 SQIVND. Measured from the cysteine to the phenylalanine, the CDR3 is 13 residues long. CDR3 DNA only is kept here, 39 bases in frame from base 1. V lost 4 bases and J lost 1 base; the stretch between them is 7 bases long.